One sample yielded the 26 T cell receptor beta chains listed below, sequenced in a study of T cell changes during pregnancy in multiple sclerosis. Here immunoSEQ multiplex PCR was the method, and the copy in TCRdb shows in-frame clones only, minus some. The sample holds about 68,000 clones; around 92% are singletons and the top ten take about 1.4%. The starting material was peripheral blood, obtained in the second trimester of pregnancy. The receptors come from a female donor in good health, enrolled as a control in a pregnancy study.

This chain links TRBV19 with TRBJ2-1, with a possible D match to TRBD2 (6 bases). Per the germline V gene, CDR1 is LNHDA and CDR2 is SQIVND (reference sequence). This CDR3 contains 16 residues. Trimming cost V 3 bases and J 7 bases, with 19 bases left between them. The CDR3 DNA sequence: TGTGCCAGTAGTATTCCCGGAACTAGCTACTATAATGAGCAGTTCTTC. Residues: CASSIPGTSYYNEQFF.

The chain combines TRBV18 with TRBJ2-7; TRBD2 is a possible D gene (6 bases). Deletions cut 3 bases from V and 0 bases from J, with 15 bases between. This CDR3 has 16 residues. Germline lookup yields CDR1 KGHSH and CDR2 LQKENI. The CDR3 sequence is CASSPGGGSSSYEQYF. For the CDR3, the DNA is TGTGCCAGCTCACCGGGTGGGGGGAGTAGCTCCTACGAGCAGTACTTC. Full variable domain (rest looked up from reference TRBV18 and TRBJ2-7): NAGVMQNPRHLVRRRGQEARLRCSPMKGHSHVYWYRQLPEEGLKFMVYLQKENIIDESGMPKERFSAEFPKEGPSILRIQQVVRGDSAAYFCASSPGGGSSSYEQYFGPGTRLTVT.

V gene TRBV6-5 combines with J gene TRBJ1-5, with D tentatively TRBD1 (5 bases). This CDR3 is built from 14 residues. Between the trimmed V and J ends, which lost 7 bases and 5 bases, there was a span of 15 bases. Germline V gene sequence: CDR1 MNHEY, CDR2 SVGAGI. This chain's CDR3 is CASIHGGVHQPQHF. The CDR3 DNA sequence: TGTGCCAGCATTCACGGGGGAGTTCATCAGCCCCAGCATTTT.

This clone is a singleton in its sample. The chain links TRBV19 to TRBJ1-3; no definite D call. V lost 0 bases to trimming and J lost 4 bases, with 10 bases between them. This CDR3 contains 15 residues. Looked up from germline, CDR1 is LNHDA and CDR2 is SQIVND (reference sequence). CDR3 in DNA: TGTGCCAGTAGTATAGATCCGGGGTCCGGAAACACCATATATTTT. Amino acids: CASSIDPGSGNTIYF.

In nucleotides, the CDR3 is TGTGCCAGCAGCTCGGATTCTACCAGAGGGAACACCATATATTTT. Translation: CASSSDSTRGNTIYF. The chain carries TRBV7-2 and TRBJ1-3, with no clear D. Deletions cut 4 bases from V and 7 bases from J, with 17 bases between. This CDR3 spans 15 amino acids. The germline V gene has CDR1 SGHTA and CDR2 FQGNSA.

The chain carries TRBV7-9 and TRBJ2-7, with D perhaps TRBD2 (6 bases). This CDR3 contains 15 residues. Germline CDR1 and CDR2: SEHNR and FQNEAQ (reference sequence). Trimming removed 3 bases from V and 3 bases from J, with 15 bases in between. In nucleotides, the CDR3 is TGTGCCAGCAGCTTTAGTGACCGCGGGGTCTACGAGCAGTACTTC. Translated, it gives CASSFSDRGVYEQYF.

The chain carries TRBV28 and TRBJ2-7; D remains ambiguous. The CDR3 length is 11 residues. Germline loops: CDR1 MDHEN, CDR2 SYDVKM. Trimming took off 5 bases at V and 3 bases at J, with 5 bases between the two ends. CDR3 protein: CASSPLYEQYF. CDR3 in DNA: TGTGCCAGCAGTCCCCTCTACGAGCAGTACTTC. Together with reference TRBV28 and TRBJ2-7, the CDR3 gives the full variable domain: DVKVTQSSRYLVKRTGEKVFLECVQDMDHENMFWYRQDPGLGLRLIYFSYDVKMKEKGDIPEGYSVSREKKERFSLILESASTNQTSMYLCASSPLYEQYFGPGTRLTVT.

This clone was picked up a small number of times. The gene calls are TRBV6-6 and TRBJ1-2; TRBD1 is a possible D gene (6 bases). The CDR3 runs to 13 residues. Germline V gives CDR1 MNHNY, CDR2 SVGAGI (reference sequence). Deletions cut 2 bases from V and 8 bases from J, with 12 bases between. CDR3 loop: CASSYSQGKGYTF. The CDR3 DNA is TGTGCCAGCAGTTACAGCCAGGGGAAAGGCTACACCTTC.

The CDR3 nucleotides read TGTGCCAGCAAACTGCCCAATCAGCCCCAGCATTTT. Protein product: CASKLPNQPQHF. The V and J genes are TRBV2 and TRBJ1-5; D remains unclear. Germline V gene lookup returns CDR1 SNHLY and CDR2 FYNNEI. V was clipped by 7 bases and J by 3 bases, with 7 bases between them. This CDR3 comprises 12 residues. Supplemented by reference TRBV2 and TRBJ1-5, the full variable domain reads EPEVTQTPSHQVTQMGQEVILRCVPISNHLYFYWYRQILGQKVEFLVSFYNNEISEKSEIFDDQFSVERPDGSNFTLKIRSTKLEDSAMYFCASKLPNQPQHFGDGTRLSIL.

The chain has TRBV6-1 and TRBJ2-1; no definite D call. V lost 1 base, J lost 7 bases, and 8 bases lay in between. Germline V CDR1 and CDR2: MNHNS, SASEGT. This CDR3 is built from 13 residues. The CDR3 nucleotides are TGTGCCAGCAGTGAAGACGGTTGGAATGAGCAGTTCTTC. Translating gives CASSEDGWNEQFF.

The J gene is TRBJ1-1, the V gene TRBV5-8; D might be TRBD1 (5 bases). Germline V gene lookup returns CDR1 SGHTS and CDR2 YDEGEE. There are 11 residues in the CDR3. The V end lost 7 bases, the J end lost 11 bases, and 15 bases lay between the germline ends. Here the CDR3 reads CASAPGGEAFF. In DNA form, the CDR3 reads TGTGCCAGCGCGCCGGGAGGGGAGGCTTTCTTT.

This clone was detected once. The J gene is TRBJ2-5, the V gene TRBV6-6, with 9 bases matching TRBD1. With V trimmed by 6 bases and J by 5 bases, 13 bases remained unmatched. CDR1 and CDR2 (germline): MNHNY, SVGAGI (reference sequence). The CDR3 consists of 16 residues. CDR3 sequence: CASRSRTGAAEETQYF. The CDR3 DNA reads as TGTGCCAGCAGAAGCCGGACAGGGGCGGCTGAGGAGACCCAGTACTTC.

The chain joins TRBV6-6 to TRBJ1-4; D gene ambiguous. CDR3 length: 13 amino acids. Germline V lookup: CDR1 MNHNY, CDR2 SVGAGI (reference sequence). With 8 bases removed from V and 7 bases from J, the gap between germline ends came to 14 bases. In DNA, the CDR3 is TGTGCCAGCTCCCCGGTGGTCTCTGAAAAACTGTTTTTT. This encodes CASSPVVSEKLFF.

V is TRBV5-1 and J is TRBJ2-1; 15 nucleotides match TRBD2. This CDR3 spans 17 amino acids. Germline-derived CDR1 and CDR2 are SGHRS and YFSETQ. The ends lost 3 bases at V and 1 base at J; junction bases unmatched: 2. DNA of the CDR3: TGCGCCAGCAGCTGGGGACTAGCGGGAGGTTCCTACAATGAGCAGTTCTTC. Its protein is CASSWGLAGGSYNEQFF.

The chain is built from TRBV6-6 and TRBJ2-3; 8 bases line up with TRBD2. The germline CDR1 and CDR2 sequences are MNHNY and SVGAGI (reference sequence). The ends lost 7 bases at V and 5 bases at J; junction bases unmatched: 14. The CDR3 extends over 16 amino acids. In nucleotides, the CDR3 is TGTGCCAGCACCCCCCGCGATGCGGGAGGAAAAGATACGCAGTATTTT. It is translated as CASTPRDAGGKDTQYF.

The V call is TRBV6-6, the J call TRBJ2-3, with D possibly TRBD2 on 7 matching bases. Germline CDR1 is MNHNY and CDR2 is SVGAGI (reference sequence). V was trimmed by 5 bases and J by 2 bases, leaving 14 bases between them. This CDR3 contains 15 residues. In DNA, the CDR3 is TGTGCCAGCAGTCTCCGGGGGGCCAACACAGATACGCAGTATTTT. This codes for CASSLRGANTDTQYF.

V and J are TRBV28 and TRBJ1-1; TRBD1 is a possible D gene (6 bases). The V and J ends lost 10 bases and 4 bases respectively, with 10 bases between them. Germline assignment: CDR1 MDHEN and CDR2 SYDVKM. The CDR3 is 11 amino acids. The CDR3 region has the DNA TGTGCCACAGGGGTAAGCACTGAAGCTTTCTTT. Its protein is CATGVSTEAFF.

The chain joins TRBV7-9 to TRBJ1-3; D might be TRBD1 (6 bases). Germline CDR1 SEHNR, CDR2 FQNEAQ (reference sequence). Deletions cut 6 bases from V and 5 bases from J, with 14 bases between. There are 14 residues in the CDR3. Written as DNA, the CDR3 is TGTGCCAGCAGAACAGGGAATGCTCGAAACACCATATATTTT. It encodes CASRTGNARNTIYF.

This clone was picked up one time. The CDR3 spells CASSAGLASTGGATQYF. CDR3 sequence (DNA): TGTGCCAGCAGTGCCGGACTAGCGTCAACCGGCGGGGCCACGCAGTATTTT. The rearrangement uses TRBV6-4 and TRBJ2-3; 9 bases agree with TRBD2. The length of the CDR3 is 17 residues. Trimming cost V 4 bases and J 9 bases; bases outside gene matches: 17. Germline-derived CDR1 and CDR2 are MRHNA and SNTAGT.

This chain joins TRBV6-5 and TRBJ1-2; no reliable D call. The CDR3 spans 13 residues. From germline, CDR1 is MNHEY and CDR2 SVGAGI. The V end was cut by 4 bases, the J end by 2 bases, with 8 bases between. CDR3 region: CASSLVSNYGYTF. The CDR3 DNA sequence: TGTGCCAGCAGTTTAGTGTCAAACTATGGCTACACCTTC.

This rearrangement joins TRBV19 to TRBJ2-1; maybe TRBD2 (6 bases). The CDR3 is 15 amino acids. V was clipped by 5 bases and J by 4 bases, with 15 bases between them. The germline V gene has CDR1 LNHDA and CDR2 SQIVND (reference sequence). The CDR3: CASSDPGTFYNEQFF. Written as DNA, the CDR3 is TGTGCCAGTAGTGACCCCGGGACTTTTTACAATGAGCAGTTCTTC.

The chain carries TRBV5-1 and TRBJ2-7, with TRBD1 matching over 9 bases. CDR3 length equals 14 residues. Germline V lookup: CDR1 SGHRS, CDR2 YFSETQ. Trimming at V came to 4 bases and at J to 3 bases, leaving 5 bases not matched to a gene. CDR3 DNA sequence: TGCGCCAGCAGCCCCGGGACAGGGAACTACGAGCAGTACTTC. It is translated as CASSPGTGNYEQYF.

The chain is built from TRBV27 and TRBJ1-5; D not resolved. Germline CDR1 is MNHEY and CDR2 is SMNVEV (reference sequence). V was clipped by 5 bases and J by 9 bases, with 14 bases between them. The CDR3 loop spans 13 amino acids. The CDR3, as DNA: TGTGCCAGCAGTCTAACCGAGGCCCGGCCCCAGCATTTT. Translating it yields CASSLTEARPQHF.

DNA of the CDR3: TGTGCCAGCAGCTTAGGGCTAGCCTACAATGAGCAGTTCTTC. Translation gives CASSLGLAYNEQFF. The V and J genes are TRBV11-3 and TRBJ2-1; D not certain. With 1 base removed from V and 2 bases from J, the gap between germline ends came to 6 bases. The germline V gene has CDR1 SGHNT and CDR2 YENEEA. CDR3 size: 14 residues.

This clone was seen more than once but under ten times. This CDR3 is CAIQGQSQETQYF. As DNA, the CDR3 is TGTGCCATCCAGGGGCAGAGTCAAGAGACCCAGTACTTC. The J gene is TRBJ2-5, the V gene TRBV10-3; D is possibly TRBD1 (6 bases). Trimming left V 8 bases short and J 2 bases short, with 12 bases between. Germline assignment: CDR1 ENHRY and CDR2 SYGVKD. This CDR3 spans 13 amino acids.

The chain joins TRBV4-2 to TRBJ1-2; TRBD1 agrees at 11 bases. Trimming took 3 bases from V and 0 from J; bases not matched to a gene: 6. Germline V gene lookup returns CDR1 LGHNA and CDR2 YNFKEQ. The CDR3 has 17 residues. In DNA, the CDR3 is TGTGCCAGCAGCCACAACCAGGGACAGGGGGCTAACTATGGCTACACCTTC. Its translation: CASSHNQGQGANYGYTF.